This paragraph covers one TCR beta chain sequence. The antigen remains undetermined. This specimen belongs to a study of post-analysis software for immune sequencing data. This CDR3 contains 14 residues. In germline, CDR1 is MDHEN, CDR2 SYDVKM. Trimming stripped 3 bases from V and 5 bases from J, with 11 bases between. Included in the TCR beta cDNA libraries were unique molecular identifiers. Input populations of roughly 1 to 10 million T cells gave rise to approximately 480,000 cDNA molecules. TCRdb passed the PCR reads through MiXCR, listing each CDR3 protein once. In the table there are roughly 430,000 distinct CDR3 sequences, 39% of which are singletons. General study findings and limits: A handful of TRBV segments appeared more often in patients than in controls, and TRBV5-6, TRBV5-1 and TRBV20-1 were among these. Among multiple sclerosis patients, normalized Chao1 diversity was significantly below that of controls.

This clonotype was obtained from a girl aged 2-10 years with multiple sclerosis. V is TRBV28 and J is TRBJ2-4, with D maybe TRBD2 (6 bases). Sequenced: blood. CDR3 DNA: TGTGCCAGCAGTTTCTATGGCGGGGAAAACATTCAGTACTTC. Encoded protein: CASSFYGGENIQYF.